Listed below are T cell receptor beta chains from one sample, sequenced in a study of PD-1 blockade in classical Hodgkin lymphoma. The repertoire was sequenced with immunoSEQ multiplex PCR; TCRdb's copy has only in-frame clones and lacks some. The table shows roughly 10,000 clones, with more than 75% occurring only once. Sequenced input: CD8+ T cells from blood. All receptors come from a human donor with classical Hodgkin lymphoma. The conserved cysteine and the conserved F or W are not part of the CDR3 here.

J,V,CDR3
TRBJ2-3,TRBV28,ASSLLRIPGLAGEDTQY
TRBJ2-7,TRBV6-8,ASSIGPWGEQY
TRBJ2-6,TRBV18,ASSYSGANVLT
TRBJ1-5,TRBV7-9,ASSLGVQPQH
TRBJ2-1,TRBV25-1,ASRPGLHNEQF
TRBJ2-7,TRBV5-6,ASTLRGYPYEQY
TRBJ2-1,TRBV9,ASSVEGGNEQF
TRBJ1-4,TRBV2,ASSEKLTNEKLF
TRBJ1-2,TRBV7-9,ASSAWDRPNYGYT
TRBJ2-7,TRBV29-1,SVEDSRVTGSSYEQY
TRBJ2-2,TRBV11-2,ASSLPGELF
TRBJ1-3,TRBV6-1,ASSERAGAHLSGNTIY
TRBJ2-1,TRBV7-6,ASSLTSNEQF
TRBJ1-2,TRBV5-1,ASSSSPGQGYGYT
TRBJ2-5,TRBV7-9,ASSLASAQETQY
TRBJ2-2,TRBV27,ASSSGQYTGELF
TRBJ1-5,TRBV5-6,ASSFGVGVGNQPQH
TRBJ1-2,TRBV29-1,SVGTAGNGYT
TRBJ2-7,TRBV10-3,AGPRQGDEQY
TRBJ2-1,TRBV6-5,ASSYYLAEVNNEQF
TRBJ1-3,TRBV4-3,ASSPWRTGNTIY
TRBJ1-2,TRBV27,ASSGTGDNYGYT
TRBJ2-3,TRBV5-1,ASSLGAGGPSDTQY
TRBJ1-1,TRBV7-9,ASVTGNGMNTEAF
TRBJ2-7,TRBV4-1,ASSQDDGTSYEQY
TRBJ1-2,TRBV2,ASRANDYGYT
TRBJ2-2,TRBV6-1,ASSEARPNTGELF
TRBJ2-1,TRBV4-3,ASSQTSRGGVDNEQF
TRBJ1-2,TRBV5-6,ASSFGGFYGYT
TRBJ2-7,TRBV4-2,ASSQEAGEGYEQY
TRBJ1-4,TRBV4-3,ASSAGPGLNEKLF